Below are 3 T cell receptor beta chains sequenced from a single sample in a study of regulatory T cells in long-lasting Graves disease. The time point is: newly diagnosed GD, antithyroid drugs for less than 3 months. Construction of the TCR library relied on RNA isolated from PBMCs. Through Arm-PCR of CDR3 regions and iRepertoire HTBI primers, TCR beta libraries were built. TCRdb processed the multiplex PCR reads anew with MiXCR; each CDR3 protein has one entry. The data show about 470,000 distinct CDR3 sequences, around 15% seen once. These data are also associated with another study on T cells in Graves' hyperthyroidism and ophthalmopathy.

Specimen: peripheral blood mononuclear cells (PBMCs), collected at new diagnosis, from a patient treated with antithyroid drugs. Every receptor here comes from a man between 35 and 55 years old with Graves disease.

This clonotype was counted ten times or more. The chain links TRBV5-1 to TRBJ2-7, with D tentatively TRBD1 (6 bases). In germline, CDR1 is SGHRS, CDR2 YFSETQ. The CDR3 extends over 15 amino acids. V was pared by 4 bases and J by 0 bases, with 14 bases between. The CDR3 bases are TGCGCCAGCAGCCGAGGACAGACAAGCTCCTACGAGCAGTACTTC. It is translated as CASSRGQTSSYEQYF.

A remark on this clonotype: A read error may explain this, as a much larger clone is one base away. The V call is TRBV6-2 or TRBV6-3, the J call TRBJ1-4; 10 positions match TRBD1. V dropped 5 bases and J dropped 5; count of bases not matched to a gene: 5. There are 15 residues in the CDR3. CDR1 MNHEY and CDR2 SVGEGT come from the germline V gene. The CDR3 spells CASSAPGQGNEKLFF. In DNA, the CDR3 is TGTGCCAGCAGTGCTCCGGGACAGGGGAATGAAAAACTGTTTTTT.

This chain joins TRBV7-9 and TRBJ1-1; weak D call: TRBD1 (5 bases). Trimming left V 6 bases short and J 1 base short, with 12 bases between. The CDR3 sequence is 14 residues long. Germline CDR1 reads SEHNR; CDR2 reads FQNEAQ (reference sequence). CDR3 coding DNA: TGTGCCAGCAGAGCAGACAGCAGGAACACTGAAGCTTTCTTT. Translating it yields CASRADSRNTEAFF.